This T cell receptor (beta chain) was obtained from a study of T cell repertoires in cytomegalovirus infection (dated by TCRdb to the late 2010s). Notes on the research overall: Donor HLA type was relevant to the analysis, because carriage of CMV infection together with the matching HLA type was indicated by public TCR beta signatures.

Sequencing instrument: Illumina HiSeq 1500. Using fastp at Q25 and MiXCR, TCRdb reprocessed the public reads and kept productive beta chains. All rows with the same CDR3 protein become a single entry with the most common DNA and genes. This sample has some 680,000 distinct CDR3 sequences in its table, and 35% to 45% of those were observed once. In total, the top ten clones hold 2.8% of the sample. V is cut back by 2 bases and J by 7 bases, with 4 bases in the junction unmatched. Via the germline V gene, CDR1 is MNHNS and CDR2 SASEGT. The CDR3, cysteine through phenylalanine, is 13 amino acids long. The kept DNA is CDR3 alone, 39 bases in frame from the first base. This clonotype was seen more than once but under ten times. It lacks a known antigen. Base qualities were left out, and no much larger clone turns up one base away. What the authors observed across the whole study: In the ex vivo response, HLA-C-restricted CMV-specific TCR beta clonotypes were dominant, and in two of eight donors the single most frequent clonotype came from this HLA-C-restricted group. Carriers of CMV infection plus the relevant HLA type were discriminated by the cumulative frequency of public TCR beta family members in the study cohort and in an independent roughly 340-donor cohort.

Sequenced input: PBMCs. This clonotype was obtained from a human donor in good health (CMV status not recorded). Some clones in this sample may be carry-over from other donors' samples. The chain joins TRBV6-1 to TRBJ1-1; 7 of the junction bases match TRBD1. The nucleotides are TGTGCCAGCAGTGAACAGGGACAGTTTGAAGCTTTCTTT. Its protein is CASSEQGQFEAFF.